This T cell receptor (beta chain) was retrieved from a study of identical twins. A single record per CDR3 protein comes from TCRdb applying MiXCR to the 5' RACE reads. The sample includes around 490,000 distinct CDR3 sequences, roughly an eighth of them seen just once. The trim removed 5 bases at V and 4 bases at J, leaving 8 bases unmatched. The CDR3 runs to 14 residues. Germline CDR1 reads SGHTA; CDR2 reads FQGNSA. This clonotype was found a few times. Another study also made use of these data, one on yellow fever vaccine responses in identical twins.

The sample consisted of CD4+ T cells sorted from blood. The receptor was isolated from a woman aged 18-29 years in good health. The genes are TRBV7-2 and TRBJ2-7; 7 bases align to TRBD2. Here the CDR3 reads CASSPAGSWYEQYF. The CDR3, as DNA: TGTGCCAGCAGCCCAGCGGGGAGTTGGTACGAGCAGTACTTC.